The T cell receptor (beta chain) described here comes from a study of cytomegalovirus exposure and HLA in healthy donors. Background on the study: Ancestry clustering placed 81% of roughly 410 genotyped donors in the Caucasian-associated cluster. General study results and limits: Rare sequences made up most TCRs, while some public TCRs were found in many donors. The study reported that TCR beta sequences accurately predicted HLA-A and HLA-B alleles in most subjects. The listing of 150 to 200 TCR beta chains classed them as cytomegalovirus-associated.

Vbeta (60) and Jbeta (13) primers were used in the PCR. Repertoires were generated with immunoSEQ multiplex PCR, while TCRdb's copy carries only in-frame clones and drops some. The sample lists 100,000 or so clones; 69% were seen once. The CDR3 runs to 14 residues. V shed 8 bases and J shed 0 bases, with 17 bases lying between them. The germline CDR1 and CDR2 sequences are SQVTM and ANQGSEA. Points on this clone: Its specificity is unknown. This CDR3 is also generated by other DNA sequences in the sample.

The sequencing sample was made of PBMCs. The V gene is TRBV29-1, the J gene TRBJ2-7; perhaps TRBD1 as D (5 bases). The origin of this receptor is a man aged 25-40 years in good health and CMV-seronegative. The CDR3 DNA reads TGCAGCCTTCAAACCCAGGGTAGCTCCTACGAGCAGTACTTC. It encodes CSLQTQGSSYEQYF.